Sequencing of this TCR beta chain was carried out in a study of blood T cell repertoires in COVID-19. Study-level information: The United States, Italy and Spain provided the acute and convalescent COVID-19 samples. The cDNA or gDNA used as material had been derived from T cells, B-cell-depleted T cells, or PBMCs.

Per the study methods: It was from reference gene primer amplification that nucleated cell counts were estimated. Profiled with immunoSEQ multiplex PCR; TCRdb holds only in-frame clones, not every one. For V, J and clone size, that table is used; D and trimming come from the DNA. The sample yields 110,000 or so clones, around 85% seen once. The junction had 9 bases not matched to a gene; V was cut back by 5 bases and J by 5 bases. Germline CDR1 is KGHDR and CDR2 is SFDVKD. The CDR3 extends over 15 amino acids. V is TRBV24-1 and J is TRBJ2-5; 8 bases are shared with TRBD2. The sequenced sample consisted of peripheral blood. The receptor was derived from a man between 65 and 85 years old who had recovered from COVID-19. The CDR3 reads CATSVSRGAGETQYF. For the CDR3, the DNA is TGTGCCACCAGTGTCTCGCGGGGGGCGGGCGAGACCCAGTACTTC.